The 15 T cell receptor beta chains listed next were all sequenced from one sample in a study of STAT5B mutations in CD4+ large granular lymphocyte leukemia. The assay was immunoSEQ multiplex PCR, and TCRdb's table has in-frame clones only and misses some. The sample carries more than 30,000 clones, approximately 88% recorded once. The source material was CD4+ T cells from blood buffy coats. All receptors come from a human donor in good health.

The V and J genes are TRBV21-1 and TRBJ1-3. TRBV21-1 is a known pseudogene. The CDR3 has 17 amino acids. The CDR3 here is CASSPGDRNPSGNTIYF. CDR3 sequence (DNA): TGTGCCAGCAGCCCGGGGGATCGCAACCCGTCTGGAAACACCATATATTTT.

The chain carries TRBV6-6 and TRBJ2-3; no firm D call. Germline CDR1 is MNHNY and CDR2 is SVGAGI (reference sequence). The CDR3 totals 11 residues. V lost 4 bases and J lost 4, with 3 bases in between. CDR3 residues: CASSFADTQYF. CDR3 nucleotides: TGTGCCAGCAGTTTTGCAGATACGCAGTATTTT.

The chain uses TRBV6-1 and TRBJ2-3; 12 bases match TRBD2. The CDR3 sequence is 16 residues long. Germline assignment: CDR1 MNHNS and CDR2 SASEGT. Losses at the gene ends were 2 bases for V and 3 bases for J; bases not matched to a gene: 3. The CDR3 DNA reads TGTGCCAGCAGTGAATTGGGGACTAGCGGGACAGATACGCAGTATTTT. Translation: CASSELGTSGTDTQYF.

This clone was counted a few times. The J gene is TRBJ2-7, the V gene TRBV10-2; 7 bases align to TRBD1. The CDR3 has 14 residues. J gave up 4 bases and V 3 bases, and 6 bases lay outside the gene matches. The germline V gene encodes CDR1 WSHSY and CDR2 SAAADI. The CDR3 protein is CASSETGQSYEQYF. CDR3 DNA: TGCGCCAGCAGTGAAACGGGACAGTCATACGAGCAGTACTTC.

J is TRBJ2-7 and V is TRBV6-1, with a weak D call TRBD1 (6 bases). V was shortened by 6 bases and J by 0 bases, with 12 bases between the two germline ends. The CDR3 covers 14 residues. Germline V gene sequence: CDR1 MNHNS, CDR2 SASEGT. CDR3 amino acids: CASSEQGASYEQYF. In nucleotides, the CDR3 is TGTGCCAGCAGCGAACAGGGAGCCTCCTACGAGCAGTACTTC.

The chain couples TRBV28 to TRBJ2-5; D might be TRBD1 (5 bases). The CDR3 runs to 14 residues. V dropped 6 bases and J dropped 5 bases, with 16 bases sitting between them. Germline V gives CDR1 MDHEN, CDR2 SYDVKM. The CDR3 DNA reads as TGTGCCAGCAGACTTACCCCAGGGCAGGAGACCCAGTACTTC. Translating gives CASRLTPGQETQYF. Together with reference TRBV28 and TRBJ2-5, the CDR3 gives the full variable domain: DVKVTQSSRYLVKRTGEKVFLECVQDMDHENMFWYRQDPGLGLRLIYFSYDVKMKEKGDIPEGYSVSREKKERFSLILESASTNQTSMYLCASRLTPGQETQYFGPGTRLLVL.

This rearrangement joins TRBV12-5 to TRBJ2-7; possible D gene TRBD1, 5 bases. This CDR3 is 17 amino acids long. V lost 0 bases, J lost 4 bases, and 19 bases lay in between. The germline V gene has CDR1 LGHNT and CDR2 FRNRAP. The CDR3 reads CASGLVLLSGKRYEQYF. The CDR3 DNA follows: TGTGCTAGTGGTTTGGTACTATTGTCAGGGAAGAGATACGAGCAGTACTTC.

This clone was detected only a few times. The chain recombines TRBV11-3 with TRBJ1-5; the D gene is possibly TRBD1 (6 bases). The V end was cut by 0 bases, the J end by 3 bases, with 15 bases between. The CDR3 runs to 17 residues. Germline lookup yields CDR1 SGHNT and CDR2 YENEEA. The CDR3 DNA is TGTGCCAGCAGCTTAGATCCAGGGGCAGCGAACAATCAGCCCCAGCATTTT. This encodes CASSLDPGAANNQPQHF. The full variable domain, rest sourced from reference TRBV11-3 and TRBJ1-5, is EAGVVQSPRYKIIEKKQPVAFWCNPISGHNTLYWYLQNLGQGPELLIRYENEEAVDDSQLPKDRFSAERLKGVDSTLKIQPAELGDSAVYLCASSLDPGAANNQPQHFGDGTRLSIL.

The CDR3 DNA sequence: TGCAGCGTGGAAAGTCGTGAGACCCAGTACTTC. Protein product: CSVESRETQYF. This chain links TRBV29-1 with TRBJ2-5, with D unresolved. The V end was cut by 6 bases, the J end by 5 bases, with 10 bases between. CDR3 length: 11 amino acids. CDR1 and CDR2 from the germline V gene are SQVTM and ANQGSEA.

The V and J genes are TRBV6-6 and TRBJ2-1; TRBD1 is a possible D gene (5 bases). Germline CDR1 MNHNY, CDR2 SVGAGI (reference sequence). This CDR3 has 15 residues. V lost 0 bases to trimming and J lost 7 bases, with 13 bases between them. The CDR3 coding sequence is TGTGCCAGCAGTTACTCAGGGGCTATTGGGAATGAGCAGTTCTTC. Translating it yields CASSYSGAIGNEQFF.

Only one count was recorded for this clone. The chain joins TRBV6-6 to TRBJ1-3, with D hard to call. The CDR3 spans 13 residues. Germline assignment: CDR1 MNHNY and CDR2 SVGAGI (reference sequence). The V gene lost 0 bases and the J gene lost 2 bases, with 2 bases spanning the gap. The CDR3 is CASSYSAGNTIYF. CDR3 coding DNA: TGTGCCAGCAGTTACTCGGCTGGAAACACCATATATTTT.

The genes are TRBV7-9 and TRBJ1-4, with TRBD1 matching 9 bases. Germline CDR1 and CDR2: SEHNR and FQNEAQ (reference sequence). The CDR3 spans 15 residues. Trimming removed 5 bases from V and 0 bases from J; junction bases left unmatched: 1. The CDR3 DNA follows: TGTGCCAGCAGCCGGGACAGGGCAACTAATGAAAAACTGTTTTTT. It encodes CASSRDRATNEKLFF.

This chain connects TRBV2 to TRBJ2-2, with 12 bases that match TRBD2. The V segment lost 4 bases and the J segment 8 bases; nucleotides outside the gene matches: 5. This CDR3 has 15 residues. The germline V gene has CDR1 SNHLY and CDR2 FYNNEI. The CDR3 is CASSGLAGDVGELFF. The DNA of the CDR3 is TGTGCCAGCAGTGGACTAGCGGGGGACGTAGGGGAGCTGTTTTTT. The full variable domain, with the rest looked up from reference TRBV2 and TRBJ2-2, is EPEVTQTPSHQVTQMGQEVILRCVPISNHLYFYWYRQILGQKVEFLVSFYNNEISEKSEIFDDQFSVERPDGSNFTLKIRSTKLEDSAMYFCASSGLAGDVGELFFGEGSRLTVL.

The chain recombines TRBV28 with TRBJ1-1; D unresolved. The germline gives CDR1 MDHEN, CDR2 SYDVKM. The CDR3 extends over 13 amino acids. Deletions cut 10 bases from V and 0 bases from J, with 12 bases between. CDR3 residues: CATLRWMNTEAFF. The CDR3 DNA reads TGTGCCACCCTCCGTTGGATGAACACTGAAGCTTTCTTT.

This clone occurred a few times. The rearrangement joins TRBV27 to TRBJ1-5, with TRBD1 as a possible D gene (5 bases). Germline values: CDR1 MNHEY, CDR2 SMNVEV (reference sequence). The germline V and J ends were trimmed by 4 bases and 0 bases, with 13 bases remaining between them. The CDR3 spans 16 residues. CDR3 sequence: CASSSLGDYSNQPQHF. The CDR3 bases are TGTGCCAGCAGTTCCCTCGGGGACTATAGCAATCAGCCCCAGCATTTT.